Below, one T cell receptor beta chain is given with its context. The antigen is undetermined. Produced via immunoSEQ multiplex PCR; TCRdb's table is partial and in-frame only. The sample holds 40,000 to 45,000 clones, and no clone turns up only once. The sample is drawn from a study of T cells after posttransplantation cyclophosphamide. Study-level results: Later post-transplant blood repertoires were often dominated by donor CD8+ memory clones. After PTCy, TRB diversity resembled that of CNI/methotrexate controls.

The CDR3 consists of 16 residues. The germline V gene encodes CDR1 SGDLS and CDR2 YYNGEE. After removal of 4 bases from V and 6 bases from J, the junction contained 9 bases not matched to a gene. On the day of bone marrow donation, the related graft donor provided peripheral blood. This receptor was obtained from a man aged 35 to 55 in good health, CMV-negative, and a related stem cell transplant donor. The source material was PBMCs. The chain recombines TRBV9 with TRBJ2-3; TRBD2 matches 12 bases. The CDR3 sequence: CASSTILAGGEDTQYF. In nucleotides, the CDR3 is TGTGCCAGCAGCACTATCCTAGCGGGGGGGGAGGATACGCAGTATTTT.